The following is a T cell receptor (beta chain) sequence with its context. The CDR3 extends over 17 amino acids. Germline V lookup: CDR1 SGDLS, CDR2 YYNGEE. Deletions cut 0 bases from V and 0 bases from J, with 10 bases between. Profiling relied on immunoSEQ multiplex PCR, and the TCRdb table lists in-frame clones only, not all of them. The ten top clones account for roughly 2%, within a sample of roughly 190,000 clones. The source of the sample is a study of control samples from healthy donors and cancer patients. The material sequenced was blood. The origin of this receptor is a woman in her twenties or thirties in good health. This sequence joins TRBV9 and TRBJ1-6; no firm D call. The DNA of the CDR3 is TGTGCCAGCAGCGTAGGGAGTGGAAGCTCCTATAATTCACCCCTCCACTTT. Amino acids: CASSVGSGSSYNSPLHF.